The 20 T cell receptor beta chains below were found in one sample sequenced in a study of T cell repertoires in cytomegalovirus infection. TCRdb used MiXCR to reprocess the reads, holding one entry per CDR3 protein. The data show under 850,000 distinct CDR3 sequences, 35% seen once. The sequenced sample consisted of PBMCs. Receptors originate from a human donor in good health (CMV status not recorded). Some clones in this sample may be carry-over from other donors' samples.

This chain links TRBV20-1 with TRBJ2-5, with 9 nucleotides matching TRBD1. The CDR3 length is 13 residues. V lost 2 bases to trimming and J lost 5 bases; unmatched junction nucleotides: 3. The germline V gene has CDR1 DFQATT and CDR2 SNEGSKA (reference sequence). Here the CDR3 DNA reads TGCAGTGCTAGAACAGGGGGCCGGGAGACCCAGTACTTC. This translates into CSARTGGRETQYF.

Regarding this clonotype: This CDR3 is missing its conserved last phenylalanine or tryptophan, likely due to a read error. The gene calls are TRBV5-1 and TRBJ2-7; possibly TRBD2 for D (5 bases). V lost 3 bases and J lost 0, with 22 bases in between. The germline V gene encodes CDR1 SGHRS and CDR2 YFSETQ. This CDR3 is built from 18 residues. The CDR3 protein is CASSSGVGSVGSSYEQYL. The CDR3 region has the DNA TGCGCCAGCAGCTCGGGCGTAGGGTCCGTTGGGAGCTCCTACGAGCAGTACTTA.

The rearrangement joins TRBV7-2 to TRBJ2-3; D ambiguous. V lost 1 base and J lost 4, with 12 bases in between. The CDR3 consists of 15 residues. The V gene's germline CDR1 is SGHTA and CDR2 FQGNSA. The CDR3 nucleotides are TGTGCCAGCAGCTTAGTTCCCCTGATCTCAGATACGCAGTATTTT. Translated, it gives CASSLVPLISDTQYF.

The V and J genes are TRBV15 and TRBJ1-3; D perhaps matches TRBD1 (6 bases). Germline V gives CDR1 LNHNV, CDR2 YYDKDF (reference sequence). V was shortened by 3 bases and J by 2 bases, with 17 bases between the two germline ends. The CDR3 loop spans 17 amino acids. The CDR3 DNA follows: TGTGCCACCAGCAGTGGTCTGGGCAGGGGAACTGGAAACACCATATATTTT. Its translation is CATSSGLGRGTGNTIYF.

V is TRBV7-2 and J is TRBJ2-7, with 11 positions matching TRBD1. Losses at the gene ends were 5 bases for V and 3 bases for J; bases not matched to a gene: 9. Germline-derived CDR1 and CDR2 are SGHTA and FQGNSA. This CDR3 region has 16 residues. CDR3 nucleotide sequence: TGTGCCAGCAGCCTTCCCCCGGGACAGGGGGGCTACGAGCAGTACTTC. Protein product: CASSLPPGQGGYEQYF.

This clonotype was recorded a few times. The chain has TRBV19 and TRBJ2-5; 10 bases fit TRBD2. J lost 5 bases, V lost 6 bases, and 6 bases had no gene match. From germline, CDR1 is LNHDA and CDR2 SQIVND (reference sequence). The CDR3 loop spans 14 amino acids. The CDR3: CASRQREGMETQYF. CDR3 nucleotide sequence: TGTGCCAGTAGGCAGCGGGAGGGGATGGAGACCCAGTACTTC.

This clonotype occurred a few times. The V gene is TRBV27, the J gene TRBJ1-6; D uncertain. With 6 bases removed from V and 13 bases from J, the gap between germline ends came to 13 bases. The CDR3 loop spans 12 amino acids. Germline CDR1 is MNHEY and CDR2 is SMNVEV (reference sequence). The chain's CDR3 is CASREKGRPLHF. The DNA for the CDR3 is TGTGCCAGCAGGGAGAAAGGTCGGCCCCTCCACTTT.

The chain employs TRBV7-9 and TRBJ1-1, with D hard to call. Between the trimmed V and J ends, which lost 5 bases and 2 bases, there was a span of 12 bases. Germline V lookup: CDR1 SEHNR, CDR2 FQNEAQ (reference sequence). This CDR3 is 14 amino acids long. CDR3 in amino acids: CASSQEKRNTEAFF. CDR3 nucleotide sequence: TGTGCCAGCAGCCAGGAGAAAAGAAACACTGAAGCTTTCTTT.

This clonotype was observed many times. V gene TRBV28 combines with J gene TRBJ2-7, with D maybe TRBD2 (6 bases). The V end was cut by 8 bases, the J end by 4 bases, with 12 bases between. Germline V gives CDR1 MDHEN, CDR2 SYDVKM. The length of the CDR3 is 12 residues. The CDR3 sequence is CASGLRSYEQYF. The CDR3 nucleotides are TGTGCCAGCGGACTACGCTCATACGAGCAGTACTTC.

The chain has TRBV6-2 or TRBV6-3 and TRBJ1-5; TRBD1 matches at 8 bases. The V gene's germline CDR1 is MNHEY and CDR2 SVGEGT. V lost 5 bases, J lost 11 bases, and 11 bases stayed unmatched. The CDR3 is made up of 14 amino acids. The CDR3: CASSATTGVGAQHF. In nucleotides, the CDR3 is TGTGCCAGCAGTGCAACGACAGGGGTCGGGGCCCAGCATTTT.

The chain links TRBV28 to TRBJ1-5, with 10 bases aligning to TRBD1. This CDR3 spans 16 amino acids. Per germline, CDR1 MDHEN and CDR2 SYDVKM. The V segment lost 6 bases and the J segment 5 bases; nucleotides outside the gene matches: 10. CDR3 in DNA: TGTGCCAGCAGACTAGGGACAGGGGATACGGATCAGCCCCAGCATTTT. This sequence encodes CASRLGTGDTDQPQHF.

V gene TRBV28 combines with J gene TRBJ1-2; the D is unclear. CDR1 is MDHEN, CDR2 SYDVKM, per germline. Trimming left V 6 bases short and J 2 bases short, with 25 bases between. The CDR3 totals 18 residues. CDR3 amino acids: CASSPRYLTGSLNYGYTF. As DNA, the CDR3 is TGTGCCAGCAGCCCCCGTTACTTAACCGGGTCACTCAACTATGGCTACACCTTC.

This rearrangement joins TRBV7-9 to TRBJ2-7; TRBD1 matches at 7 bases. CDR1 and CDR2 (germline): SEHNR, FQNEAQ (reference sequence). The CDR3 has 13 residues. J lost 4 bases, V lost 5 bases, and 5 bases had no gene match. CDR3 coding DNA: TGTGCCAGCAGCCCGGGACAGTATTACGAGCAGTACTTC. Protein: CASSPGQYYEQYF.

This clonotype was found a few times. V and J are TRBV7-8 and TRBJ1-4; D is possibly TRBD1 (5 bases). The CDR3 runs to 12 residues. Trimming stripped 10 bases from V and 8 bases from J, with 14 bases between. Germline CDR1 SGHVS, CDR2 FQNEAQ. In nucleotides, the CDR3 is TGTGCCACTAAGGGGCGGAGGGAAAAACTGTTTTTT. This encodes CATKGRREKLFF.

Many counts were recorded for this clonotype. The chain links TRBV7-3 to TRBJ2-1; TRBD2 matches 8 bases. The CDR3 runs 15 residues. The junction had 7 bases not matched to a gene; V was cut back by 2 bases and J by 7 bases. Per germline, CDR1 SGHTA and CDR2 FQGTGA. Written as DNA, the CDR3 is TGTGCCAGCAGCTTACTCGGGGGGGCCCCGAATGAGCAGTTCTTC. Amino acids: CASSLLGGAPNEQFF. The full variable domain, rest sourced from reference TRBV7-3 and TRBJ2-1, is GAGVSQTPSNKVTEKGKYVELRCDPISGHTALYWYRQSLGQGPEFLIYFQGTGAADDSGLPNDRFFAVRPEGSVSTLKIQRTERGDSAVYLCASSLLGGAPNEQFFGPGTRLTVL.

This sequence joins TRBV19 and TRBJ2-2; D gene ambiguous. V was cut by 4 bases and J by 3 bases, with 6 bases left in between. Germline CDR1 reads LNHDA; CDR2 reads SQIVND (reference sequence). This CDR3 contains 13 residues. The DNA for the CDR3 is TGTGCCAGTAGTACCTACTACACCGGGGAGCTGTTTTTT. Translated, it gives CASSTYYTGELFF.

This sequence joins TRBV7-2 and TRBJ2-3; 8 nucleotides agree with TRBD1. This CDR3 has 16 residues. The V and J ends lost 5 bases and 3 bases, in that order; junction bases with no gene match: 10. Germline V gene lookup returns CDR1 SGHTA and CDR2 FQGNSA. CDR3 loop: CASSEIRGRKTDTQYF. The CDR3, as DNA: TGTGCCAGCAGCGAAATCAGGGGGCGTAAAACAGATACGCAGTATTTT.

The genes are TRBV7-4 and TRBJ2-7; tentative D call: TRBD2 (5 bases). The V and J ends lost 0 bases and 1 base respectively, with 10 bases between them. Per germline, CDR1 SGHVT and CDR2 SQSDAQ. The CDR3 loop spans 15 amino acids. Here the CDR3 DNA reads TGTGCCAGCAGCTTAGCCCCAGGACTGTCCTACGAGCAGTACTTC. Protein product: CASSLAPGLSYEQYF.

V gene TRBV9 combines with J gene TRBJ1-4, with TRBD1 matching over 7 bases. The ends lost 0 bases at V and 7 bases at J; junction bases unmatched: 6. The CDR3 runs to 15 residues. Germline V lookup: CDR1 SGDLS, CDR2 YYNGEE. The CDR3 is CASSVAGRGGEKLFF. CDR3 bases: TGTGCCAGCAGCGTAGCTGGCAGGGGGGGTGAAAAACTGTTTTTT.

This clonotype was seen more than once but under ten times. CDR3 loop: CASSLKGRTDTQYF. Here the CDR3 DNA reads TGTGCCAGCAGTTTAAAGGGGCGCACAGATACGCAGTATTTT. V is TRBV27 and J is TRBJ2-3; D might be TRBD1 (5 bases). Germline CDR1 MNHEY, CDR2 SMNVEV (reference sequence). The CDR3 runs 14 residues. V lost 2 bases to trimming and J lost 1 base, with 7 bases between them.